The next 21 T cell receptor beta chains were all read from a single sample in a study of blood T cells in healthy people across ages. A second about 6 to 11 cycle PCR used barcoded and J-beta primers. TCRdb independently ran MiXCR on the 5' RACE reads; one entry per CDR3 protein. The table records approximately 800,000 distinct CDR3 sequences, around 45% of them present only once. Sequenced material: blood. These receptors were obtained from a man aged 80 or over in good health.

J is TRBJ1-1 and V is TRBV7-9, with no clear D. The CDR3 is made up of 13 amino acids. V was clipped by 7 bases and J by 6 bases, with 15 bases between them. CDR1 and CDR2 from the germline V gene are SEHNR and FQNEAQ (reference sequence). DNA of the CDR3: TGTGCCAGCATCCCAACGTCCGGGGCTGAAGCTTTCTTT. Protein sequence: CASIPTSGAEAFF.

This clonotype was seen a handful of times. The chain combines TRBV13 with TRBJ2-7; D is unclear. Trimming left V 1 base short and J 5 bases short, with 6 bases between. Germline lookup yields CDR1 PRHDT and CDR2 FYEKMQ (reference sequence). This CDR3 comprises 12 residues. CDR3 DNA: TGTGCCAGCAGCTTAGACGAGGACGAGCAGTACTTC. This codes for CASSLDEDEQYF.

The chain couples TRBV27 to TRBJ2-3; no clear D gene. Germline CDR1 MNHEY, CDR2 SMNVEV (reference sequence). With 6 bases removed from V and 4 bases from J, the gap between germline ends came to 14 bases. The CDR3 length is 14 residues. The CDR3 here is CASSPRARPDTQYF. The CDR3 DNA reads TGTGCCAGCAGCCCCCGCGCTCGGCCAGATACGCAGTATTTT.

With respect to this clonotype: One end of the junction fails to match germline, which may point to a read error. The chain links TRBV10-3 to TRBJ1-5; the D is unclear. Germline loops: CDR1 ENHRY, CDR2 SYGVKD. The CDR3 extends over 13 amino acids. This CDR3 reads CAIRESVGQPQHF. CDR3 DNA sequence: TGTGCCATCAGGGAGTCAGTTGGTCAGCCCCAGCATTTT.

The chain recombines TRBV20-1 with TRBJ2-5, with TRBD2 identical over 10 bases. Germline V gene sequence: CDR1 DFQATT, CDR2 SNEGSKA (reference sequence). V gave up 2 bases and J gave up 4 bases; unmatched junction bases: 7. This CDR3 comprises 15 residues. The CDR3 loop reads CSARLASGRLETQYF. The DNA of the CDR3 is TGCAGTGCTAGATTGGCTAGCGGGAGATTAGAGACCCAGTACTTC.

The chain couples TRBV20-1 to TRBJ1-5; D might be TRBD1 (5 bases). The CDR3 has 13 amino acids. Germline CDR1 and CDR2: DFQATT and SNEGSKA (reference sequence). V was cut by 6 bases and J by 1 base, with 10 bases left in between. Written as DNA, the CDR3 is TGCAGTGCCGCGGGGGGGAGCAATCAGCCCCAGCATTTT. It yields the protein CSAAGGSNQPQHF.

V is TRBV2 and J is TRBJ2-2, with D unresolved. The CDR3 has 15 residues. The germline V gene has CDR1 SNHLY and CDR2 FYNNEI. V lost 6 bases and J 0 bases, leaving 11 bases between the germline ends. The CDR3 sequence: CASRVQLTNTGELFF. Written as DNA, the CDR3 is TGTGCCAGCAGGGTCCAGCTCACGAACACCGGGGAGCTGTTTTTT.

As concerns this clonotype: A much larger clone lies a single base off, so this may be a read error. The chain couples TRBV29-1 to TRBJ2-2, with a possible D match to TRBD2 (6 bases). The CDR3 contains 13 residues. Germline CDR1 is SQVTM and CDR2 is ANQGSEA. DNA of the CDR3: TGCAGACGGGGGATACTCAACACCGGGGGGCTGTTTTTT. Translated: CRRGILNTGGLFF.

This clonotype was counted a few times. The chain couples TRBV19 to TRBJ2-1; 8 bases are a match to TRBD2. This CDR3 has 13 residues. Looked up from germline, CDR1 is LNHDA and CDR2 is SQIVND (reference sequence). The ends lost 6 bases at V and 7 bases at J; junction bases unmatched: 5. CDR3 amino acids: CASSWRGANEQFF. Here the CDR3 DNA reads TGTGCCAGTAGCTGGCGGGGGGCTAATGAGCAGTTCTTC.

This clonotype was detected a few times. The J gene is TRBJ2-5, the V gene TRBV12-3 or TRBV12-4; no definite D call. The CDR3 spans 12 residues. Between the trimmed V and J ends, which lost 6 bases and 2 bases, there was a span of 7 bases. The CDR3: CASRRAQETQYF. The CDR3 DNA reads TGTGCCAGCAGACGAGCGCAAGAGACCCAGTACTTC.

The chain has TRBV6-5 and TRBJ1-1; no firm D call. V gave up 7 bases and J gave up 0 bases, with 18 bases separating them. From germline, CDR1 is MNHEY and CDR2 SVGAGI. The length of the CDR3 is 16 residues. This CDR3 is CASKSFSAPMNTEAFF. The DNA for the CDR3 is TGTGCCAGCAAAAGTTTCTCGGCCCCGATGAACACTGAAGCTTTCTTT.

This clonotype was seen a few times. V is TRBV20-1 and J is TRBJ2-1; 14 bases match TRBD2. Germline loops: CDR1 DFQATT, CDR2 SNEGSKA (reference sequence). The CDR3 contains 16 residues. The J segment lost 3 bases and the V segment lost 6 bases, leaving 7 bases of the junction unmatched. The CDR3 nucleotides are TGCAGTGCCCGGACTAGCGGGAGGAACTACTACAATGAGCAGTTCTTC. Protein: CSARTSGRNYYNEQFF.

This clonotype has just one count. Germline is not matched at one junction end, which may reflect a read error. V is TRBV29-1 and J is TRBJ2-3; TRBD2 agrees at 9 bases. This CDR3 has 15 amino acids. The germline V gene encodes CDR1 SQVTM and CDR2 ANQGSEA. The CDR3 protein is CSVKFSGGATDTRYF. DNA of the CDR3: TGCAGCGTGAAATTTAGCGGGGGAGCCACAGATACGCGGTATTTT.

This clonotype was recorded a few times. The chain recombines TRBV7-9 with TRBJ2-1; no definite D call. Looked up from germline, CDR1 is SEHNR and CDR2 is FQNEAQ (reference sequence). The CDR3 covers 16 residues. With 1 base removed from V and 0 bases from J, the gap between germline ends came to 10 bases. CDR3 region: CASSLGRSVSYNEQFF. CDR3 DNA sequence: TGTGCCAGCAGCTTAGGTCGGTCAGTCTCCTACAATGAGCAGTTCTTC. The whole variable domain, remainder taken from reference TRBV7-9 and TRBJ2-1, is DTGVSQNPRHKITKRGQNVTFRCDPISEHNRLYWYRQTLGQGPEFLTYFQNEAQLEKSRLLSDRFSAERPKGSFSTLEIQRTEQGDSAMYLCASSLGRSVSYNEQFFGPGTRLTVL.

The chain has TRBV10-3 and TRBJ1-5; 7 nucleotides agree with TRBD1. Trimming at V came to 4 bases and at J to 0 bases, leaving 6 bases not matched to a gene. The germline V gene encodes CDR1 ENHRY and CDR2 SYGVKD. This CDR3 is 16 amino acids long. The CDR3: CAISAGGIDSNQPQHF. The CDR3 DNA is TGTGCCATCAGTGCAGGGGGAATTGATAGCAATCAGCCCCAGCATTTT.

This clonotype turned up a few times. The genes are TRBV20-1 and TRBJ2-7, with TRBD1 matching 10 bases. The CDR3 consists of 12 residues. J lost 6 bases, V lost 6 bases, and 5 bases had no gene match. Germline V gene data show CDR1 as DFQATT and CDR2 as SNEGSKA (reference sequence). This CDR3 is CSAQGQGCEQYF. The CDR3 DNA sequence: TGCAGTGCCCAGGGACAGGGGTGCGAGCAGTACTTC.

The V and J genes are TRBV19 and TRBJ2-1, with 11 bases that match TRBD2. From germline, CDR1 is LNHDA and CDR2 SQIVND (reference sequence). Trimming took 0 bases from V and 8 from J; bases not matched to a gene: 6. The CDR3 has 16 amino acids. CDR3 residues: CASSIDLAGGSDEQFF. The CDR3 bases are TGTGCCAGTAGTATAGATCTAGCGGGAGGCAGCGATGAGCAGTTCTTC.

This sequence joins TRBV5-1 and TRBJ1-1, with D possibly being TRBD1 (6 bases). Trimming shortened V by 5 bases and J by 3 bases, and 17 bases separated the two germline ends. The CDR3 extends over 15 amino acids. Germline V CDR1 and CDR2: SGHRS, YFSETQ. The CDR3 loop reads CASRMILTGDTEAFF. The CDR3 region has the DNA TGCGCCAGCAGGATGATCCTGACAGGAGACACTGAAGCTTTCTTT.

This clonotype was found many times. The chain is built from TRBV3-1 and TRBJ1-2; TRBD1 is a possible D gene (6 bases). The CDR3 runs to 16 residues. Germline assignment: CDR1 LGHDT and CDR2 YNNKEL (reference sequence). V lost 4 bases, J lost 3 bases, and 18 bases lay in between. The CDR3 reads CASSPVGRRGYYGYTF. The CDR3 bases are TGTGCCAGCAGCCCGGTAGGGCGCAGGGGTTACTATGGCTACACCTTC.

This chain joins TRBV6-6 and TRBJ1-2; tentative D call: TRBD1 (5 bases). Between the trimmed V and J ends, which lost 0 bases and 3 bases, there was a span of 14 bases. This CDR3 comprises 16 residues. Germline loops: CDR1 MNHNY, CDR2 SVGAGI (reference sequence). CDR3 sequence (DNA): TGTGCCAGCAGTTACTCCCCGAGCGGGGGTGACTATGGCTACACCTTC. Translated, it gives CASSYSPSGGDYGYTF.

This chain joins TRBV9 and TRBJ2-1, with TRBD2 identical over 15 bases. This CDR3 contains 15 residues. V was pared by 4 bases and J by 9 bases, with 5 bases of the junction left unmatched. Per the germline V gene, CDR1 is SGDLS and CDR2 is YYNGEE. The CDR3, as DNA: TGTGCCAGCAGCCCCAGGACTAGCGGGAGGGGTGAGCAGTTCTTC. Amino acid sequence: CASSPRTSGRGEQFF. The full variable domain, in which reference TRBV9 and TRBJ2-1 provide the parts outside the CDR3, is DSGVTQTPKHLITATGQRVTLRCSPRSGDLSVYWYQQSLDQGLQFLIQYYNGEERAKGNILERFSAQQFPDLHSELNLSSLELGDSALYFCASSPRTSGRGEQFFGPGTRLTVL.